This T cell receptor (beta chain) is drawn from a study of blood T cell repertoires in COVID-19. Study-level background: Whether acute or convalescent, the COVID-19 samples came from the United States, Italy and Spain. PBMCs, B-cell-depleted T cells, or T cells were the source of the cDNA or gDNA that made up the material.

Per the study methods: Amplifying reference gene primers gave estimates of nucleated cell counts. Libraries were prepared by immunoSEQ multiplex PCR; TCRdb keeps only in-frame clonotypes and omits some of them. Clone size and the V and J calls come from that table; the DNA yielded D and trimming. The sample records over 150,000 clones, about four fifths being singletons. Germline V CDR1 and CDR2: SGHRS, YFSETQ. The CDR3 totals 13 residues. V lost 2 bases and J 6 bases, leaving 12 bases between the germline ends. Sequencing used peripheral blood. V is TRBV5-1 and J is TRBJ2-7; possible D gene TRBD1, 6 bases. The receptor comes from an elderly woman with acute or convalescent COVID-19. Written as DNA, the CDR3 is TGCGCCAGCAGCTTCCAACAGGGCTCCGAGCAGTACTTC. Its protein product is CASSFQQGSEQYF.